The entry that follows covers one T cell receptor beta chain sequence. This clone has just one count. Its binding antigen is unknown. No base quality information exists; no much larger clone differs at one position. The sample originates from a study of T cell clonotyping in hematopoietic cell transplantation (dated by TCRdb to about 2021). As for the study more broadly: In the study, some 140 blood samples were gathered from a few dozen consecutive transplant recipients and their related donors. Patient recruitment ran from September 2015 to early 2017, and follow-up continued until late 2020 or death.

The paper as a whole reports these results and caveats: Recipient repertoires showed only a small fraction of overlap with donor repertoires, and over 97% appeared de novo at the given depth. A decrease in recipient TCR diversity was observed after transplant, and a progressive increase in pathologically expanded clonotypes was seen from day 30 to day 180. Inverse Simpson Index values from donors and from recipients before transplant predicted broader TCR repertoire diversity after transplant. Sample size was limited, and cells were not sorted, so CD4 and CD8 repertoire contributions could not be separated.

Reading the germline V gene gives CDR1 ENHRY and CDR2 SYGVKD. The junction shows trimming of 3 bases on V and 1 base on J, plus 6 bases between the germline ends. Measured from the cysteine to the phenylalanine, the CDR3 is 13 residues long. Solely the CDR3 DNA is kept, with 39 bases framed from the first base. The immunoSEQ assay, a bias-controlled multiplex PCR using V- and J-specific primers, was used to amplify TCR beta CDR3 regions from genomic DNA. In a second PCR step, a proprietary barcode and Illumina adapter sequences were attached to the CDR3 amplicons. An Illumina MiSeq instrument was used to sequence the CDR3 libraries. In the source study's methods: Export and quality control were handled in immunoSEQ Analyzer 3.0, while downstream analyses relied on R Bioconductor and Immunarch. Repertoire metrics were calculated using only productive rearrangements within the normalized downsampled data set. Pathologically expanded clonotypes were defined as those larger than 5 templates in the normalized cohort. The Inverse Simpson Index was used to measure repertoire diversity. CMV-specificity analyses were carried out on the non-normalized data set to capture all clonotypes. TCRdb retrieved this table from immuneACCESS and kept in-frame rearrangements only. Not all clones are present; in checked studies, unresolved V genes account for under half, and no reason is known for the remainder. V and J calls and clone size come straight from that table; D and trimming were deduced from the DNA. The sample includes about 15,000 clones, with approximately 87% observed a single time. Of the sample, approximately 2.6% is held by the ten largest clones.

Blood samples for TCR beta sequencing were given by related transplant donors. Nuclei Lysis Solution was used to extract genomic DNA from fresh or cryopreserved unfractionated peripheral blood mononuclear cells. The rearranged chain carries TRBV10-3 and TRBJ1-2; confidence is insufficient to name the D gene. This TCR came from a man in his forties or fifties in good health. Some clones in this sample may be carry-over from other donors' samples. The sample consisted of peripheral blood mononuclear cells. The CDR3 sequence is CAISESGNYGYTF. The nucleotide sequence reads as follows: TGTGCCATCAGTGAATCGGGTAACTATGGCTACACCTTC.